The clone carrying this T cell receptor beta chain was recorded many times. Its antigen is not known. Sample time point: patch test 1, 2 weeks after DPC sensitization. Treatment here: therapeutic diphenylcyclopropenone sensitization with weekly scalp DPC. Unfractionated whole blood was the source of the extracted total RNA. Trimming took 3 bases from V and 1 from J, leaving 9 bases between them. The germline V gene encodes CDR1 ENHRY and CDR2 SYGVKD. The CDR3 runs to 14 residues. MiXCR was run by TCRdb on the RACE reads, yielding one entry per CDR3 protein. The sample lists roughly 160,000 distinct CDR3 sequences; 13% to 15% were seen once. The entry originates in a study of human T cells and chemical hapten exposure. Study-level information: The study patch tested 0.01% DPC on the upper back and read results at 6 days.

Study-wide results and caveats: The presence of alopecia in the donors means their immune response may differ from healthy people's.

This receptor was obtained from a woman aged 25 to 39 with alopecia areata. Some clones in this sample may be carry-over from other donors' samples. The sample in question was whole blood, obtained in connection with sensitization to the hapten diphenylcyclopropenone (DPC). The chain recombines TRBV10-3 with TRBJ1-1, with D maybe TRBD1 (6 bases). CDR3 in DNA: TGTGCCATCAGTGAACTGGGGGCGAACACTGAAGCTTTCTTT. Translated, it gives CAISELGANTEAFF.